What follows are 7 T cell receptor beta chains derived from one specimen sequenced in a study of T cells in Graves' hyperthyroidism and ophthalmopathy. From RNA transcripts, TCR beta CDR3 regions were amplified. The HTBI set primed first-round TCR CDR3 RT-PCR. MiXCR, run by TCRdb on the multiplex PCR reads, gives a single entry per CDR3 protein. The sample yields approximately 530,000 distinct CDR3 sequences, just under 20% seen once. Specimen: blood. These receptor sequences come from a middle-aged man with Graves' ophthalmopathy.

This CDR3 reads CASKEQEGSNTIYF. DNA for the CDR3: TGTGCCAGCAAAGAACAGGAGGGGTCAAACACCATATATTTT. The V and J genes are TRBV6-2 or TRBV6-3 and TRBJ1-3; tentatively, D is TRBD1 (5 bases). This CDR3 contains 14 residues. V dropped 7 bases and J dropped 6 bases, with 16 bases sitting between them. Per the germline V gene, CDR1 is MNHEY and CDR2 is SVGEGT.

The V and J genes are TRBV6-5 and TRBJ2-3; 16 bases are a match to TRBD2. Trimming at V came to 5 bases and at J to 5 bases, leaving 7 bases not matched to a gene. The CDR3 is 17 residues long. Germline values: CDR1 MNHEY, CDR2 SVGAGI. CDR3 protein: CASSRGTSGGAVDTQYF. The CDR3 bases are TGTGCCAGCAGTCGAGGGACTAGCGGGGGGGCGGTAGATACGCAGTATTTT.

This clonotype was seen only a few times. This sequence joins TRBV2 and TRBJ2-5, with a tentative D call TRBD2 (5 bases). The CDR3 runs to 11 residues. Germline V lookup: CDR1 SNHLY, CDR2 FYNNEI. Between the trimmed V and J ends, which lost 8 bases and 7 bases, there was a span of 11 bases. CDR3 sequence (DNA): TGTGCCAGCGCGGATGGAGGGACCCAGTACTTC. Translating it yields CASADGGTQYF.

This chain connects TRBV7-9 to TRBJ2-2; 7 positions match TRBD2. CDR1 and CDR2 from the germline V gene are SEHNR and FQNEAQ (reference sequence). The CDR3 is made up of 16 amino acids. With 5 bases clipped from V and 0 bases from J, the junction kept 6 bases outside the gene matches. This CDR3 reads CASSPRESANTGELFF. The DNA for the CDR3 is TGTGCCAGCAGCCCGCGGGAGTCCGCGAACACCGGGGAGCTGTTTTTT.

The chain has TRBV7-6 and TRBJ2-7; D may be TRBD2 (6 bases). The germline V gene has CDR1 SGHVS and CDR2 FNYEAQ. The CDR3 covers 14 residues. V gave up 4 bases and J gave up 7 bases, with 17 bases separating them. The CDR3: CASSSRYRGKEQYF. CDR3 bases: TGTGCCAGCAGCTCCCGTTACCGGGGGAAGGAGCAGTACTTC.

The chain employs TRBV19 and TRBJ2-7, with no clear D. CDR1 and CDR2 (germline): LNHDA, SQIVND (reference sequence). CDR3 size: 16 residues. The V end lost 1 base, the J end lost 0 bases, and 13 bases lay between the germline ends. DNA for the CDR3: TGTGCCAGTAGTATAGGGGTAACGTGGAGCTCCTACGAGCAGTACTTC. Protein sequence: CASSIGVTWSSYEQYF.

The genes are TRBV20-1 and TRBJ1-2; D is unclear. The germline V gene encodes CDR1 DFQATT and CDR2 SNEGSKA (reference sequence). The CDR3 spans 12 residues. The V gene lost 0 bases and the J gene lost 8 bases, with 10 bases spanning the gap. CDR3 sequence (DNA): TGCAGTGCTAGAGATCTTAAAAACGGCTACACCTTC. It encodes CSARDLKNGYTF.